One sample yielded the 19 T cell receptor beta chains listed below, sequenced in a study of blood T cells in healthy people across ages. A second PCR, run for roughly 7 to 12 cycles, used a sample-barcoded 5' primer plus a J-beta primer mix. TCRdb recomputed calls from the 5' RACE reads with MiXCR, one row per CDR3 protein. The sample contains hundreds of thousands of distinct CDR3 sequences, roughly half of which appear only once. The sequenced sample was blood. These receptors all come from a man between 60 and 75 years old in good health.

This clonotype was detected ten times or more. This chain joins TRBV20-1 and TRBJ1-4; tentatively, D is TRBD1 (5 bases). CDR1 is DFQATT, CDR2 SNEGSKA, per germline (reference sequence). This CDR3 is built from 18 residues. Trimming took off 0 bases at V and 10 bases at J, with 27 bases between the two ends. The CDR3: CSARERWEGTTRTRKLFF. The CDR3 nucleotides are TGCAGTGCTAGAGAACGGTGGGAGGGGACGACGCGGACCAGAAAACTGTTTTTT.

V gene TRBV21-1 combines with J gene TRBJ2-1. TRBV21-1 is designated a pseudogene. The CDR3 loop spans 14 amino acids. As DNA, the CDR3 is TGTGCCAGCATCAGCACGACACCACGGAGTGAGCAGTTCTTC. Encoded protein: CASISTTPRSEQFF.

The J gene is TRBJ2-5, the V gene TRBV29-1; 11 bases are a match to TRBD2. The J segment lost 3 bases and the V segment lost 5 bases, leaving 2 bases of the junction unmatched. This CDR3 has 13 residues. The germline CDR1 and CDR2 sequences are SQVTM and ANQGSEA. The CDR3 here is CSVQTSGEETQYF. The CDR3, as DNA: TGCAGCGTTCAGACTAGCGGGGAAGAGACCCAGTACTTC. Supplemented by reference TRBV29-1 and TRBJ2-5, the full variable domain reads SAVISQKPSRDICQRGTSLTIQCQVDSQVTMMFWYRQQPGQSLTLIATANQGSEATYESGFVIDKFPISRPNLTFSTLTVSNMSPEDSSIYLCSVQTSGEETQYFGPGTRLLVL.

This clonotype was seen once. The J gene is TRBJ2-1, the V gene TRBV20-1, with a weak D call TRBD1 (5 bases). V lost 0 bases to trimming and J lost 7 bases, with 13 bases between them. Germline CDR1 and CDR2: DFQATT and SNEGSKA (reference sequence). The CDR3 covers 14 residues. For the CDR3, the DNA is TGCAGTGCTAGAGATGGGCCAGGGCGGAATGAGCAGTTCTTC. Translated: CSARDGPGRNEQFF.

To note about this clonotype: This could be a read error, since a much larger clone is one nucleotide away. This sequence joins TRBV25-1 and TRBJ2-3; D is unresolved. The germline V gene encodes CDR1 MGHDK and CDR2 SYGVNS. V lost 7 bases, J lost 5 bases, and 13 bases lay in between. The CDR3 is 13 residues long. The CDR3 region has the DNA TGTGCCAGCATTTTATCGGTGCAAGATACGCAGTATTTT. Its translation: CASILSVQDTQYF.

CDR3 amino acids: CASSLGLVVYEQYF. The CDR3 DNA reads TGTGCCAGCAGCTTAGGACTAGTAGTCTACGAGCAGTACTTC. V is TRBV7-2 and J is TRBJ2-7; TRBD2 might be the D (6 bases). The CDR3 totals 14 residues. Germline values: CDR1 SGHTA, CDR2 FQGNSA. Trimming removed 1 base from V and 3 bases from J, with 10 bases in between.

This clonotype was counted only a few times. The chain couples TRBV27 to TRBJ2-6; possible D gene TRBD2, 5 bases. V shed 7 bases and J shed 2 bases, with 18 bases lying between them. The CDR3 contains 17 residues. Germline loops: CDR1 MNHEY, CDR2 SMNVEV (reference sequence). The CDR3 DNA sequence: TGTGCCAGCACCCGGGCGGGTCTGCATCCTGGGGCCAACGTCCTGACTTTC. It translates to CASTRAGLHPGANVLTF.

This chain uses TRBV6-6 with TRBJ2-7; the D is unclear. CDR1 is MNHNY, CDR2 SVGAGI, per germline (reference sequence). This CDR3 has 14 amino acids. V was pared by 0 bases and J by 3 bases, with 9 bases between. The CDR3 nucleotides read TGTGCCAGCAGTTACTCGTTCGGAAACTACGAGCAGTACTTC. As protein: CASSYSFGNYEQYF.

This clonotype was found a few times. The chain couples TRBV6-1 to TRBJ2-1, with 10 bases matching TRBD2. Germline CDR1 MNHNS, CDR2 SASEGT. The CDR3 is 15 residues long. The V segment lost 2 bases and the J segment 3 bases; nucleotides outside the gene matches: 1. This CDR3 reads CASSELAGDYNEQFF. The CDR3 DNA reads as TGTGCCAGCAGTGAACTAGCGGGAGACTACAATGAGCAGTTCTTC.

The rearrangement uses TRBV28 and TRBJ2-1; D could derive from TRBD1 or TRBD2 (5 bases each). The end of the DNA is better explained by TRBJ2-7, so the J call may be wrong. Germline CDR1 and CDR2: MDHEN and SYDVKM. The CDR3 length is 14 residues. The CDR3 here is CASSRDRTYNEQYF. The DNA for the CDR3 is TGTGCCAGCAGTAGGGACCGGACCTACAATGAGCAGTACTTC.

CDR3 bases: TGTGCCAGCAGCTTAGCGGATTCGGGAAACATTCAGTACTTC. Its translation: CASSLADSGNIQYF. The chain has TRBV7-2 and TRBJ2-4, with unresolved D. The CDR3 runs to 14 residues. Germline V gene sequence: CDR1 SGHTA, CDR2 FQGNSA. V lost 0 bases to trimming and J lost 6 bases, with 9 bases between them. The entire variable domain, with the rest obtained from reference TRBV7-2 and TRBJ2-4, is as follows: GAGVSQSPSNKVTEKGKDVELRCDPISGHTALYWYRQSLGQGLEFLIYFQGNSAPDKSGLPSDRFSAERTGGSVSTLTIQRTQQEDSAVYLCASSLADSGNIQYFGAGTRLSVL.

In its sample, this clonotype was seen many times. A read error may account for a junction end that differs from germline. The chain is built from TRBV10-2 and TRBJ2-1; no clear D gene. Looked up from germline, CDR1 is WSHSY and CDR2 is SAAADI. The CDR3 totals 11 residues. The CDR3: CASSGYNEQFF. CDR3 in DNA: TGTGCCAGCAGTGGTTACAATGAGCAGTTCTTC.

The sample holds one count of this clonotype. The rearrangement joins TRBV5-1 to TRBJ2-1; 10 bases are a match to TRBD1. Germline V gene sequence: CDR1 SGHRS, CDR2 YFSETQ. The CDR3 has 15 residues. Trimming cost V 5 bases and J 2 bases; bases outside gene matches: 4. For the CDR3, the DNA is TGCGCCAGCAGGGAGACAGGGGGCCCCTACAATGAGCAGTTCTTC. Its protein product is CASRETGGPYNEQFF.

The rearrangement joins TRBV3-1 to TRBJ2-4; weak D call: TRBD1 (5 bases). The tail of the sequence fits TRBJ2-7 better, so the J call may be wrong. The CDR3 has 19 residues. Germline V CDR1 and CDR2: LGHDT, YNNKEL (reference sequence). The chain's CDR3 is CASSQLNYTPNTTVYEQYF. The CDR3 DNA is TGTGCCAGCAGCCAACTCAACTATACCCCAAATACGACAGTTTACGAGCAGTACTTC.

The chain carries TRBV7-9 and TRBJ2-3; TRBD1 is a possible D gene (6 bases). This CDR3 contains 14 residues. Germline CDR1 is SEHNR and CDR2 is FQNEAQ (reference sequence). Trimming removed 0 bases at V and 5 bases at J, with 9 bases between. The CDR3 sequence: CASSLARGGDTQYF. The CDR3 DNA reads TGTGCCAGCAGCTTAGCCAGGGGTGGAGATACGCAGTATTTT.

This clonotype was recorded a few times. The chain couples TRBV28 to TRBJ1-2, with D perhaps matching TRBD1 (6 bases). The CDR3 loop spans 15 amino acids. The ends were cut back, 6 bases at V and 4 bases at J, with 18 bases in the middle. The germline gives CDR1 MDHEN, CDR2 SYDVKM. The CDR3 reads CASRRGTSNLYGYTF. CDR3 bases: TGTGCCAGCAGACGAGGGACATCGAACCTCTATGGCTACACCTTC.

The rearrangement links TRBV10-3 to TRBJ2-7; D possibly corresponds to TRBD1 (6 bases). Germline V gene sequence: CDR1 ENHRY, CDR2 SYGVKD. Trimming shortened V by 2 bases and J by 0 bases, and 8 bases separated the two germline ends. This CDR3 has 14 amino acids. CDR3 nucleotide sequence: TGTGCCATCAGTGAGGGACAGTACTCCTACGAGCAGTACTTC. This encodes CAISEGQYSYEQYF.

The chain's CDR3 is CNPRDRTNEKLFF. The CDR3 coding sequence is TGCAACCCCCGGGACAGGACTAATGAAAAACTGTTTTTT. The chain joins TRBV29-1 to TRBJ1-4; 8 nucleotides align to TRBD1. Germline V lookup: CDR1 SQVTM, CDR2 ANQGSEA. The CDR3 contains 13 residues.

As concerns this clonotype: A read error may account for a junction end that differs from germline. The V and J genes are TRBV6-5 and TRBJ2-1; 7 bases are shared with TRBD1. The CDR3 loop spans 14 amino acids. Per germline, CDR1 MNHEY and CDR2 SVGAGI. CDR3 sequence: CATKGGHSHNEQFF. CDR3 in DNA: TGTGCCACCAAAGGGGGCCACTCCCACAATGAGCAGTTCTTC.